This is a list of T cell receptor beta chains from one sample in a study of CD8+CD57+ T cells in acquired aplastic anemia. TCRdb passed the reads through MiXCR, listing each CDR3 protein once. The sample records 150,000 or so distinct CDR3 sequences, about 50% being singletons. Sequencing was done on a sample of sorted CD4+, CD8+, or CD8+CD57+ T cells (not recorded which) from PBMCs. Receptors were obtained from a human donor with aplastic anemia. CDR3s include the opening cysteine and the closing phenylalanine or tryptophan. The D gene is left open where the match is weak. The size entry is marked missing in some rows and otherwise reads once, few, many or a size class.

CDR3	DNA	V	size	D	J
CASSRTSGGGAREQYF	TGTGCCAGCAGTCGGACTAGCGGGGGGGGGGCTCGTGAGCAGTACTTC	TRBV6-4	-	TRBD2	TRBJ2-7
CSASRGRDTQYF	TGCAGTGCATCGCGGGGTCGTGATACGCAGTATTTT	TRBV20-1	-	-	TRBJ2-3
CATSEGARETQYF	TGTGCCACCAGTGAGGGGGCGAGGGAGACCCAGTACTTC	TRBV24-1	few	-	TRBJ2-5
CSARTSGGISSYEQYF	TGCAGTGCAAGGACTAGCGGGGGGATCAGCTCCTACGAGCAGTACTTC	TRBV20-1	-	TRBD2	TRBJ2-7
CASSLVAQGMPYEQYF	TGTGCCAGCAGCTTAGTAGCACAGGGGATGCCCTACGAGCAGTACTTC	TRBV11-2	-	TRBD1	TRBJ2-7
CASSSGPYEQYF	TGTGCCAGCAGCTCGGGACCCTACGAGCAGTACTTC	TRBV7-9	many	-	TRBJ2-7
CASTKDRASNQPQHF	TGTGCCAGCACTAAGGACAGGGCGAGCAATCAGCCCCAGCATTTT	TRBV6-5	-	TRBD1	TRBJ1-5
CATSRDVQPQHF	TGTGCCACCAGCAGAGATGTGCAGCCCCAGCATTTT	TRBV15	-	-	TRBJ1-5
CASSLGRGDEQFF	TGTGCCAGCAGCTTGGGACGAGGCGATGAGCAGTTCTTC	TRBV5-6	many	-	TRBJ2-1
CASSLSSYGQGEGYEQYF	TGTGCCAGCAGCTTAAGCAGTTATGGGCAGGGTGAAGGCTACGAGCAGTACTTC	TRBV12-3/TRBV12-4	many	-	TRBJ2-7
CASSYRQGANEQYF	TGTGCCAGCAGTTACCGACAGGGGGCCAACGAGCAGTACTTC	TRBV6-6	many	TRBD1	TRBJ2-7
CASSSGRGTEAFF	TGCGCCAGCAGCTCTGGACGGGGAACTGAAGCTTTCTTT	TRBV5-1	-	-	TRBJ1-1
CASSPGGGWDTEAFF	TGTGCCAGCAGCCCAGGGGGAGGGTGGGACACTGAAGCTTTCTTT	TRBV25-1	-	TRBD1	TRBJ1-1
CASSFPGQNTEAFF	TGTGCCAGCAGCTTTCCCGGGCAGAACACTGAAGCTTTCTTT	TRBV7-9	-	-	TRBJ1-1
CASSLGGTGHQETQYF	TGTGCCAGCAGCTTAGGTGGGACAGGGCATCAAGAGACCCAGTACTTC	TRBV7-9	many	TRBD1	TRBJ2-5
CSARDQTDTQYF	TGCAGTGCTAGAGATCAGACAGATACGCAGTATTTT	TRBV20-1	-	-	TRBJ2-3
CASSPPFRLGGNIQYF	TGTGCCAGCAGCCCCCCTTTCAGACTGGGAGGAAACATTCAGTACTTC	TRBV11-2	-	-	TRBJ2-4
CSARDQGDADTQYF	TGCAGTGCTAGAGACCAGGGGGATGCAGATACGCAGTATTTT	TRBV20-1	-	TRBD1	TRBJ2-3
CASSLPARNEQFF	TGTGCCAGCAGCTTACCAGCCAGGAATGAGCAGTTCTTC	TRBV7-9	-	-	TRBJ2-1
CASSQEDAAPDTQYF	TGTGCCAGCAGCCAAGAGGACGCGGCACCAGATACGCAGTATTTT	TRBV4-2	many	-	TRBJ2-3
CSASPLGDGKGETQYF	TGCAGTGCTAGCCCACTAGGGGACGGGAAGGGAGAGACCCAGTACTTC	TRBV20-1	-	-	TRBJ2-5
CASSSPGAGYEQYF	TGTGCCAGCAGTTCCCCCGGGGCTGGCTACGAGCAGTACTTC	TRBV5-4	-	-	TRBJ2-7
CASSRHLQPQHF	TGTGCCAGCAGTCGACATCTTCAGCCCCAGCATTTT	TRBV6-7	-	-	TRBJ1-5
CASRLGSSSYNEQFF	TGTGCCAGCAGACTCGGGTCGAGCTCCTACAATGAGCAGTTCTTC	TRBV7-2	-	-	TRBJ2-1
CASSAQGGTRRGGELFF	TGTGCCAGCAGCGCCCAGGGCGGGACACGCAGGGGCGGGGAGCTGTTTTTT	TRBV7-3	many	-	TRBJ2-2